This T cell receptor (beta chain) was observed in a study of T cells in Graves' hyperthyroidism and ophthalmopathy. Notes on the study in general: Stable hyperthyroidism was told apart from ophthalmopathy by a model built on 13 V-J features. Among clonotypes expanded in thyroid above 0.001, most were also found in blood.

The table lists this clonotype with many counts. Its antigen is not identified. CDR1 is SGHTA and CDR2 is FQGTGA in the germline V gene. The junction had 10 bases not matched to a gene; V was cut back by 2 bases and J by 4 bases. The CDR3 is 16 residues long. Authors of the study amplified TCR beta CDR3 regions from RNA transcripts. A first-round RT-PCR of the TCR CDR3 used the HTBI primer set. One entry per CDR3 protein, called by TCRdb with MiXCR from the multiplex PCR reads. The repertoire includes a few hundred thousand distinct CDR3 sequences, about 20% of them detected once, and 45% to 55% sits in the top ten. Clinicians diagnosed patients from clinical symptoms, serum thyroxine and TRAb, thyroid ultrasound and orbital computed tomography.

The V call is TRBV7-3, the J call TRBJ2-5, with 7 positions matching TRBD1. The material sequenced was blood. This clonotype was sampled from a woman aged 50 to 60 with Graves' hyperthyroidism. CDR3 nucleotide sequence: TGTGCCAGCAGCTTACTAGGGGGCTTGGAAGGAGAGACCCAGTACTTC. Protein sequence: CASSLLGGLEGETQYF.